This T cell receptor beta chain was sequenced in a study of a mutant IDH1 vaccine in newly diagnosed glioma. About the study: Radiotherapy alone preceded vaccination by 4-6 weeks; alternatively, vaccination started with temozolomide cycles.

A note on this clone: The antigen remains unidentified.

The time point denotes: week 23, last vaccination. The vaccine gave 300 ug of a 20-mer mutant IDH1 peptide subcutaneously per dose. Measured with immunoSEQ multiplex PCR; TCRdb has only the in-frame clones, and not every one. The profile shows roughly 29,000 clones, 80% of them singletons. The CDR3 consists of 14 residues. Germline assignment: CDR1 KGHSH and CDR2 LQKENI. The junction had 2 bases not matched to a gene; V was cut back by 1 base and J by 3 bases. V usage is TRBV18 and J usage is TRBJ1-1; 7 nucleotides align to TRBD1. The TCR originated in a woman aged 18-30 years with glioma. This material consisted of PBMCs, taken from a glioma patient whose treatment included an IDH1 peptide vaccine. CDR3: CASSPRQGHTEAFF. The CDR3 region has the DNA TGTGCCAGCTCACCACGACAGGGCCACACTGAAGCTTTCTTT.